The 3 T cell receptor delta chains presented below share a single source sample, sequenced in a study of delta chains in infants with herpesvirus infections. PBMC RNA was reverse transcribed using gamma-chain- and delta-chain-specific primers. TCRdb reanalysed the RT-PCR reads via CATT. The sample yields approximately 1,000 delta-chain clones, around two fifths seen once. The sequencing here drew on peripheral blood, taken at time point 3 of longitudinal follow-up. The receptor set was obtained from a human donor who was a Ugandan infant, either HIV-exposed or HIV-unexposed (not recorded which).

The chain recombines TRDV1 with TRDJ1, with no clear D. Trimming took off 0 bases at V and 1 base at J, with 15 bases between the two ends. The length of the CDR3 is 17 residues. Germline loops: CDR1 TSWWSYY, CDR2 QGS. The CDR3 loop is CALGELPPPFPTDKLIF. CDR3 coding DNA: TGTGCTCTTGGGGAACTTCCCCCCCCATTTCCCACCGATAAACTCATCTTT.

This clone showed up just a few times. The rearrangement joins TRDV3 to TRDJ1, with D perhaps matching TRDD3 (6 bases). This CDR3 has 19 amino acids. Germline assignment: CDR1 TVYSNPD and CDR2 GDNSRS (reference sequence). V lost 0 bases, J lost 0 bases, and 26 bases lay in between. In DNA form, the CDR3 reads TGTGCCTTTAGCCCCACCAATCTACGGAGTGGGGATGACACCGATAAACTCATCTTT. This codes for CAFSPTNLRSGDDTDKLIF.

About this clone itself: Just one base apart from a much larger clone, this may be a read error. CDR3 in DNA: TGTGCCTGTGACGCCATCCATGCTGGGGGATACAAGGAACTCATCTTT. Its protein product is CACDAIHAGGYKELIF. The chain couples TRDV2 to TRDJ1; 11 nucleotides agree with TRDD3. V was pared by 3 bases and J by 9 bases, with 14 bases of the junction left unmatched. Germline V gene lookup returns CDR1 GEAIGNYY and CDR2 EKD. The CDR3 is 16 amino acids.